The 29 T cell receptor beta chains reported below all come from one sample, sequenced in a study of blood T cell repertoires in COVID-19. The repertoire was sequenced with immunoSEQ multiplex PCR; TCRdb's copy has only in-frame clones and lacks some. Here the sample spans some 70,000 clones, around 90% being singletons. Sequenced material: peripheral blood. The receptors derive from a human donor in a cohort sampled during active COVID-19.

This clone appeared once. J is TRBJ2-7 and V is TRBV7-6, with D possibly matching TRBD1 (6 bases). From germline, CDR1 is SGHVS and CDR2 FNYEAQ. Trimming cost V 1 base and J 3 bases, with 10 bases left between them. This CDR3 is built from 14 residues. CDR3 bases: TGTGCCAGCAGCTTAGAACAACAGGGCTACGAGCAGTACTTC. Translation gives CASSLEQQGYEQYF.

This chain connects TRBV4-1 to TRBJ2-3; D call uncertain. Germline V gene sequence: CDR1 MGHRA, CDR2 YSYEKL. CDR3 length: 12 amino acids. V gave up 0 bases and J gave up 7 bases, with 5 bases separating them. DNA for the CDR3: TGCGCCAGCAGCCAAGATCAGAATACGCAGTATTTT. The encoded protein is CASSQDQNTQYF.

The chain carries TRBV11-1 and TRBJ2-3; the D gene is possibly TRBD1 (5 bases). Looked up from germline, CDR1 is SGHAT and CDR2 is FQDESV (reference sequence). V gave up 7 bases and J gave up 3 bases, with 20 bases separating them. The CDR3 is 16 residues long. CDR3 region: CASNRRGRLRTDTQYF. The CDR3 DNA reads TGTGCCAGCAATCGAAGGGGTAGACTCCGGACAGATACGCAGTATTTT.

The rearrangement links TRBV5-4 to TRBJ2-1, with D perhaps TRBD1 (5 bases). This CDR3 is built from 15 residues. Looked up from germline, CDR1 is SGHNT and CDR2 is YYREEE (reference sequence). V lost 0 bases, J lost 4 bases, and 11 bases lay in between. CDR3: CASSLGQGSYNEQFF. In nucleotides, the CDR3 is TGTGCCAGCAGCTTGGGCCAGGGTTCATACAATGAGCAGTTCTTC.

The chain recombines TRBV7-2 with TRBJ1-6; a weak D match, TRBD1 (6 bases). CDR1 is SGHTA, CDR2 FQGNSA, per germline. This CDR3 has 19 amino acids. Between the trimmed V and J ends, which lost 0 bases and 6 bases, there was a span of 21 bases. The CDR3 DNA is TGTGCCAGCAGCTTAGCCCCACCGGGTAGGGGGGGACCTAATTCACCCCTCCACTTT. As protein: CASSLAPPGRGGPNSPLHF. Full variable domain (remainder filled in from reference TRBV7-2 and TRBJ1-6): GAGVSQSPSNKVTEKGKDVELRCDPISGHTALYWYRQSLGQGLEFLIYFQGNSAPDKSGLPSDRFSAERTGGSVSTLTIQRTQQEDSAVYLCASSLAPPGRGGPNSPLHFGNGTRLTVT.

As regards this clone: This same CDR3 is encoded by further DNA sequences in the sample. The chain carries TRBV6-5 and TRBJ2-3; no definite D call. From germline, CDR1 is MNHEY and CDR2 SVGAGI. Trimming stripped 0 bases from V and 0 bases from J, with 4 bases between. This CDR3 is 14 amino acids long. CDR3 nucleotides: TGTGCCAGCAGTTACTCTAGAAGCACAGATACGCAGTATTTT. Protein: CASSYSRSTDTQYF.

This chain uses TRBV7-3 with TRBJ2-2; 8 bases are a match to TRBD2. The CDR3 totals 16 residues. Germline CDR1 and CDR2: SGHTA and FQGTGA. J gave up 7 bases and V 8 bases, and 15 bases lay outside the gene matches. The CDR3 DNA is TGTGCCAGCCTTCCTCGGCCCGGGAGGGTTGGCGGGGAGCTGTTTTTT. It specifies CASLPRPGRVGGELFF.

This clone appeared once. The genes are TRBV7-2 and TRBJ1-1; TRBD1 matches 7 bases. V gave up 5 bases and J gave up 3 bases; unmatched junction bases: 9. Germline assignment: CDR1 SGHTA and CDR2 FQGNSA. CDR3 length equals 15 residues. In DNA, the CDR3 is TGTGCCAGCAGCCGGCGACAGGGTGGGCACACTGAAGCTTTCTTT. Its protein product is CASSRRQGGHTEAFF.

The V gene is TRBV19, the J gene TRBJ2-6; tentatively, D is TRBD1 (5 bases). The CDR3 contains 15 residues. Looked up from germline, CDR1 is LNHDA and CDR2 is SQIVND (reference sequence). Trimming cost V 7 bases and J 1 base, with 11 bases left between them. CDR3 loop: CASNLQGSGANVLTF. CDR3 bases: TGTGCCAGTAACCTCCAGGGTTCTGGGGCCAACGTCCTGACTTTC.

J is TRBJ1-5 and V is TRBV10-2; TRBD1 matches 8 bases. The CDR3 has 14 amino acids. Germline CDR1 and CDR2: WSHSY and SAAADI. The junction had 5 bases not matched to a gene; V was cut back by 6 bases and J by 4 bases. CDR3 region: CASRAGTGNQPQHF. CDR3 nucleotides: TGCGCCAGCAGAGCCGGGACAGGAAATCAGCCCCAGCATTTT.

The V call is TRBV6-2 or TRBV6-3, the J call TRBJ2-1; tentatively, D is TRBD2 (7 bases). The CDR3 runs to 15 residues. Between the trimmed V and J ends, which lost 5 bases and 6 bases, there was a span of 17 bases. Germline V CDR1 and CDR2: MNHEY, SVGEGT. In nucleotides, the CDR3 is TGTGCCAGCAGTCGACTAGCAGGGGACGTCAATGAGCAGTTCTTC. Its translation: CASSRLAGDVNEQFF.

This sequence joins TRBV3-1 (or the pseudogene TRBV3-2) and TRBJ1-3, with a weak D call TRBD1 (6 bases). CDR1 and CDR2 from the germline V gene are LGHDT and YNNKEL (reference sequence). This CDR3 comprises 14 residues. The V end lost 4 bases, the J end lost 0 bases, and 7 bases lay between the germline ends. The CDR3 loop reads CASSPGASGNTIYF. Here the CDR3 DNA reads TGTGCCAGCAGCCCAGGGGCCTCTGGAAACACCATATATTTT.

The CDR3: CASSQQGIGDTEAFF. The CDR3 nucleotides are TGTGCCAGCTCCCAACAGGGGATTGGGGACACTGAAGCTTTCTTT. The V gene is TRBV18, the J gene TRBJ1-1; 7 nucleotides line up with TRBD1. Germline values: CDR1 KGHSH, CDR2 LQKENI. The CDR3 has 15 amino acids. Trimming cost V 6 bases and J 3 bases; bases outside gene matches: 10.

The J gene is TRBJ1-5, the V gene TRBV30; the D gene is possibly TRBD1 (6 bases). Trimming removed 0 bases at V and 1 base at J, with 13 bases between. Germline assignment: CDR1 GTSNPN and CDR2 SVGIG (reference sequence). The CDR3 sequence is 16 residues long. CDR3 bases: TGTGCCTGGAGTGTACTGGGGACACCCAGCAATCAGCCCCAGCATTTT. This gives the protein CAWSVLGTPSNQPQHF. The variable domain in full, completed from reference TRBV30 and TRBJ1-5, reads SQTIHQWPATLVQPVGSPLSLECTVEGTSNPNLYWYRQAAGRGLQLLFYSVGIGQISSEVPQNLSASRPQDRQFILSSKKLLLSDSGFYLCAWSVLGTPSNQPQHFGDGTRLSIL.

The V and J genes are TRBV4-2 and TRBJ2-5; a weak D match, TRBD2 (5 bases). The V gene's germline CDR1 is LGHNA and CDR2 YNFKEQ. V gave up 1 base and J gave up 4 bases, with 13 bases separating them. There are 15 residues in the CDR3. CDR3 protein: CASSQVFGGRETQYF. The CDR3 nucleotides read TGTGCCAGCAGCCAAGTTTTCGGCGGGCGAGAGACCCAGTACTTC.

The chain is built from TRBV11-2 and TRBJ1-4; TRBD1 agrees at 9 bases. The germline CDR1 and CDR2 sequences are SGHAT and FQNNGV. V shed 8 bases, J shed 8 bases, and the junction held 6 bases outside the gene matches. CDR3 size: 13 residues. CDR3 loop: CASLGQGREKLFF. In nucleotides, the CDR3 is TGTGCCAGCCTGGGACAGGGTCGCGAAAAACTGTTTTTT.

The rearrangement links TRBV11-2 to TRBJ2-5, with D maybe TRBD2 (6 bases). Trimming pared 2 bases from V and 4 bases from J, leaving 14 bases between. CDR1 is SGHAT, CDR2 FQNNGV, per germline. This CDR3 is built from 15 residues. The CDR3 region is CASSLLGGDGETQYF. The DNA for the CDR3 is TGTGCCAGCAGCTTACTCGGGGGTGACGGAGAGACCCAGTACTTC.

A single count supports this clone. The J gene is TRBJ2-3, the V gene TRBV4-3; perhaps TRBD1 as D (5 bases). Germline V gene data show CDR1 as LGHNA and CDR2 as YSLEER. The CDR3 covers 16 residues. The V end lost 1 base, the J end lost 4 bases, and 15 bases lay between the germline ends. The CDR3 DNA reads TGCGCCAGCAGCCAAGGCGATAGGGGATACGCAGATACGCAGTATTTT. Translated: CASSQGDRGYADTQYF.

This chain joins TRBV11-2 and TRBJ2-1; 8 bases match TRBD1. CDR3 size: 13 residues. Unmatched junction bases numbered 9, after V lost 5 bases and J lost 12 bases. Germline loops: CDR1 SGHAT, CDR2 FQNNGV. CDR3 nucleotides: TGTGCCAGCAGCACAGGACAGGGCTGGATGCAGTTCTTC. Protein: CASSTGQGWMQFF.

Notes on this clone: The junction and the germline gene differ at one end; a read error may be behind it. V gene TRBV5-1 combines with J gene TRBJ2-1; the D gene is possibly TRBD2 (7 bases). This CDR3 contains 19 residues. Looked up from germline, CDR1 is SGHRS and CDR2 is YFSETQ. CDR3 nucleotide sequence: TGCGCCAGCAGCTTTCCAGAGGCCCTCCGGGGGGCCTCCCACAATGAGCAGTTCTTC. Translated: CASSFPEALRGASHNEQFF.

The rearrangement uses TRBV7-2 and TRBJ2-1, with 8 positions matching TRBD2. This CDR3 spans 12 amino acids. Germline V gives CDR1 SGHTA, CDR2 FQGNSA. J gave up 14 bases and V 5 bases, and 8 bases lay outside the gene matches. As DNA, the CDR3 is TGTGCCAGCAGCCCGGGGGGGGTCGGGGAGTTCTTC. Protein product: CASSPGGVGEFF. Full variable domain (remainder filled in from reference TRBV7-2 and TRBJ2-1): GAGVSQSPSNKVTEKGKDVELRCDPISGHTALYWYRQSLGQGLEFLIYFQGNSAPDKSGLPSDRFSAERTGGSVSTLTIQRTQQEDSAVYLCASSPGGVGEFFGPGTRLTVL.

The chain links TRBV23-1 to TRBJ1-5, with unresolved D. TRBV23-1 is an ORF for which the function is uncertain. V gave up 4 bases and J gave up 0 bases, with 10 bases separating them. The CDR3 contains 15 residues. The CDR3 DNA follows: TGCGCCAGCAGTCTATCCGGAGATAGCAATCAGCCCCAGCATTTT. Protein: CASSLSGDSNQPQHF.

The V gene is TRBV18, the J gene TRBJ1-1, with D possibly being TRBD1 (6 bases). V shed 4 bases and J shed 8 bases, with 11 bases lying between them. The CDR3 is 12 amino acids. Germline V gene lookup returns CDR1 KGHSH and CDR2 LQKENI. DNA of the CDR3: TGTGCCAGCTCACTCAACAGGGACGAAGCTTTCTTT. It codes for CASSLNRDEAFF.

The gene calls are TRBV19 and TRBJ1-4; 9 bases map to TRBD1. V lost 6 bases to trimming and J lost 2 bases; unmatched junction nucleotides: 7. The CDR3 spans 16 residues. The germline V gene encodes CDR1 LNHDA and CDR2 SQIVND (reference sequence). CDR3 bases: TGTGCCAGTAGAGTCCCGGGACAGGGTACTAATGAAAAACTGTTTTTT. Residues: CASRVPGQGTNEKLFF. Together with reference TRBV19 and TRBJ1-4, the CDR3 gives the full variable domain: DGGITQSPKYLFRKEGQNVTLSCEQNLNHDAMYWYRQDPGQGLRLIYYSQIVNDFQKGDIAEGYSVSREKKESFPLTVTSAQKNPTAFYLCASRVPGQGTNEKLFFGSGTQLSVL.

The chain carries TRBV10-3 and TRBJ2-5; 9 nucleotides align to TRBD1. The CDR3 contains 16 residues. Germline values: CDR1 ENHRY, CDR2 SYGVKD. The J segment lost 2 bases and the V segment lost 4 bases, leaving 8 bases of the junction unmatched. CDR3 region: CAISGSQGQGQETQYF. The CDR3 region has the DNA TGTGCCATCAGTGGGAGCCAGGGACAGGGACAAGAGACCCAGTACTTC.

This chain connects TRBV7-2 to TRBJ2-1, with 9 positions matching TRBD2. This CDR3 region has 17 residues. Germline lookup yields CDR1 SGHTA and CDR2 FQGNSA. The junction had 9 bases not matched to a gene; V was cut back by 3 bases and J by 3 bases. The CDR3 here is CASSFPIASGDYNEQFF. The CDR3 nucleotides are TGTGCCAGCAGCTTCCCAATTGCTAGCGGGGACTACAATGAGCAGTTCTTC.

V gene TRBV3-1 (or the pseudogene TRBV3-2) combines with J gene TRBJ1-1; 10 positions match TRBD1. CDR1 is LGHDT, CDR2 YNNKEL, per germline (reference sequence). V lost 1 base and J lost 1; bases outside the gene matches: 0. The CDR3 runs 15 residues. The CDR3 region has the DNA TGTGCCAGCAGCCAAGGGGACAGGGGGAACACTGAAGCTTTCTTT. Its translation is CASSQGDRGNTEAFF.

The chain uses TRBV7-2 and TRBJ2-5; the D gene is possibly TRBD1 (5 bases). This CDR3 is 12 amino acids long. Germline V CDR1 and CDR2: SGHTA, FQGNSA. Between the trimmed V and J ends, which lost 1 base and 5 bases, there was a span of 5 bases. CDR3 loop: CASSLDRETQYF. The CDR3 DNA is TGTGCCAGCAGCTTAGACAGGGAGACCCAGTACTTC.

The CDR3 DNA is TGTGCCAGCAGCCAAACACTAGCGGGAGGGCCGGCAGAGCAGTACTTC. Its protein is CASSQTLAGGPAEQYF. The chain combines TRBV3-1 (or the pseudogene TRBV3-2) with TRBJ2-7, with TRBD2 identical over 13 bases. After removal of 2 bases from V and 7 bases from J, the junction contained 8 bases not matched to a gene. This CDR3 is built from 16 residues. CDR1 and CDR2 (germline): LGHDT, YNNKEL (reference sequence).